Detailed here is one T cell receptor beta chain. No antigen is known for it. Germline V gives CDR1 KGHSH, CDR2 LQKENI. There are 15 residues in the CDR3. V was shortened by 6 bases and J by 5 bases, with 18 bases between the two germline ends. This sample stems from a study of graft-versus-host responses after intestinal transplantation. TCRdb's table, derived via immunoSEQ multiplex PCR, lists solely in-frame clones and lacks some. In the table there are 20,000 to 30,000 clones, about 80% of which are singletons. Material: unstimulated CD4+ T cells sorted from spleen or lymph node cells, obtained before intestinal transplant. The TCR was taken from a human donor who received an intestinal transplant. J is TRBJ2-3 and V is TRBV18; tentatively, D is TRBD1 (6 bases). CDR3 sequence reads: CASSLYRAGEDTQYF. As DNA, the CDR3 is TGTGCCAGCTCTCTATACAGGGCAGGGGAAGATACGCAGTATTTT.